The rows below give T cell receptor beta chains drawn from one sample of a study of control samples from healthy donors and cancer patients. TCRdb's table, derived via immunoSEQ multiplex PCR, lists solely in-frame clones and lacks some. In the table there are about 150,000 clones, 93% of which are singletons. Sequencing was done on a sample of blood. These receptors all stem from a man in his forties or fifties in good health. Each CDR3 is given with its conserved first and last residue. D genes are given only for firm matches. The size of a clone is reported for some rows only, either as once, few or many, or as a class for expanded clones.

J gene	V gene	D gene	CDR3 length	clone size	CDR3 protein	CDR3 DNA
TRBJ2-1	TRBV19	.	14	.	CATKTRHLDNEQFF	TGTGCCACCAAGACTAGACACCTTGACAATGAGCAGTTCTTC
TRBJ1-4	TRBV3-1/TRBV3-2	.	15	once	CASSQGPTGNEKLFF	TGTGCCAGCAGCCAAGGGCCAACGGGGAATGAAAAACTGTTTTTT
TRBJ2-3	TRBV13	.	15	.	CASSPRLADTDTQYF	TGTGCCAGCAGCCCACGATTAGCGGACACAGATACGCAGTATTTT
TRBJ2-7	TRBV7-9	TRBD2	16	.	CASSSTPSGSGDEQYF	TGTGCCAGCAGCTCAACTCCTAGCGGGAGCGGGGACGAGCAGTACTTC
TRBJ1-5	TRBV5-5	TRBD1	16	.	CASSSQGTGPGQPQHF	TGTGCCAGCAGCTCGCAAGGGACAGGGCCGGGTCAGCCCCAGCATTTT
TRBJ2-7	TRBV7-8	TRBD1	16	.	CASSFPRGTGAVEQYF	TGTGCCAGCAGCTTCCCACGGGGGACAGGCGCCGTCGAGCAGTACTTC
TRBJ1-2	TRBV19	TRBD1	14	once	CASSMDRGNYGYTF	TGTGCCAGTAGTATGGACAGGGGTAACTATGGCTACACCTTC
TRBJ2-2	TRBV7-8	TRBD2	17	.	CASNSGATSGIGGELFF	TGTGCCAGCAACTCCGGGGCAACTAGCGGGATCGGCGGGGAGCTGTTTTTT
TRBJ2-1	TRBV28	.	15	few	CASRQEQGNYNEQFF	TGTGCCAGCAGGCAAGAGCAGGGGAATTACAATGAGCAGTTCTTC
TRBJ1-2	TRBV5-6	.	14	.	CASSSGTLNYGYTF	TGTGCCAGCAGCTCAGGGACCCTTAACTATGGCTACACCTTC
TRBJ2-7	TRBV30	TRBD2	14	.	CAWSIAGLAYEQYF	TGTGCCTGGAGTATAGCGGGGTTAGCCTACGAGCAGTACTTC
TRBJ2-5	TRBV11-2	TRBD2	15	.	CASSPKREGLETQYF	TGTGCCAGCAGCCCCAAGCGGGAGGGTTTGGAGACCCAGTACTTC
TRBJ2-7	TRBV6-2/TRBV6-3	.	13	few	CASSYGDSYEQYF	TGTGCCAGCAGTTACGGGGACTCCTACGAGCAGTACTTC
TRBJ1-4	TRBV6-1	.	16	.	CASSEAYGASNEKLFF	TGTGCCAGCAGTGAAGCTTACGGGGCGTCAAATGAAAAACTGTTTTTT
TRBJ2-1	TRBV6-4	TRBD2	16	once	CASSEAGAISYNEQFF	TGTGCCAGCAGTGAAGCGGGGGCGATCTCCTACAATGAGCAGTTCTTC
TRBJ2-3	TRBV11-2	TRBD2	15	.	CASSPYLAGVDTQYF	TGTGCCAGCAGCCCCTATTTAGCGGGAGTAGATACGCAGTATTTT
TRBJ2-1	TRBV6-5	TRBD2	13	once	CASRLAGGPYSFF	TGTGCCAGCAGACTAGCGGGAGGGCCTTATTCGTTCTTC
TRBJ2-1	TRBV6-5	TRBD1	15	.	CASRNAGTAYNEQFF	TGTGCCAGCAGGAATGCCGGGACAGCCTACAATGAGCAGTTCTTC
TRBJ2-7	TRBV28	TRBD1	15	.	CASRTPTGGMYEQYF	TGTGCCAGCAGGACGCCGACAGGGGGGATGTACGAGCAGTACTTC
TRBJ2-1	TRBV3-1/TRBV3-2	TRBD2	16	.	CASSPRTSGSRDEQFF	TGTGCCAGCAGCCCCCGGACTAGCGGGAGTAGGGATGAGCAGTTCTTC
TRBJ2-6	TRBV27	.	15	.	CASSLRISGANVLTF	TGTGCCAGCAGTTTACGAATCTCTGGGGCCAACGTCCTGACTTTC
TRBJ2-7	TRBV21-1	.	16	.	CASSTPRDRRPYEQYF	TGTGCCAGCAGCACTCCGAGAGACAGGAGACCCTACGAGCAGTACTTC
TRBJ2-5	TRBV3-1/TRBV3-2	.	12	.	CASSQIGTGSYF	TGTGCCAGCAGCCAAATAGGGACGGGCTCGTACTTC
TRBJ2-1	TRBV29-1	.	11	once	CSGTRGDEQFF	TGCAGCGGGACCAGGGGGGATGAGCAGTTCTTC